This entry concerns a single T cell receptor beta chain. Its antigen is currently unknown. Sequencing was performed with immunoSEQ multiplex PCR; in TCRdb, only in-frame clones are kept and a portion is missing. This sample has around 43,000 clones, with about 95% found just once. The data are from a study of T cells in tuberculosis. The wider study: T cells were selected with CD1B tetramers loaded with glucose monomycolate. Study outcomes and limitations: Active tuberculosis TCR-alpha repertoires lay closer to GMM-specific TCRs than IGRA-negative controls, suggesting clonal expansion. Classification accuracy was about 85% (AUROC around 0.9) with the GMM-specific repertoire.

From germline, CDR1 is SGHNT and CDR2 YYREEE (reference sequence). The V segment lost 4 bases and the J segment 2 bases; nucleotides outside the gene matches: 9. This CDR3 is 15 amino acids long. V gene TRBV5-4 combines with J gene TRBJ2-7; 7 nucleotides match TRBD2. This TCR came from a donor between 10 and 35 years old with latent tuberculosis or without tuberculosis infection. Sequencing was done on a sample of PBMCs. The DNA of the CDR3 is TGTGCCAGCAGCCGGGAGGAAGGGGAACCCTACGAGCAGTACTTC. It codes for CASSREEGEPYEQYF. The full variable domain, rest sourced from reference TRBV5-4 and TRBJ2-7, is ETGVTQSPTHLIKTRGQQVTLRCSSQSGHNTVSWYQQALGQGPQFIFQYYREEENGRGNFPPRFSGLQFPNYSSELNVNALELDDSALYLCASSREEGEPYEQYFGPGTRLTVT.